The text below deals with one T cell receptor (beta chain). Its antigen is currently unknown. The CDR3 is 15 amino acids. V gave up 0 bases and J gave up 8 bases; unmatched junction bases: 7. Germline lookup yields CDR1 SEHNR and CDR2 FQNEAQ (reference sequence). The data are from a study of a mutant IDH1 vaccine in newly diagnosed glioma. The table came from immunoSEQ multiplex PCR; TCRdb's copy has only in-frame clones and leaves some out. Of around 30,000 clones in the sample, nearly 90% are singletons; the top ten hold around 20%. Time point: week 11, during vaccination. Vaccine doses each comprised 300 ug of mutant IDH1 20-mer peptide, with topical imiquimod.

The chain recombines TRBV7-9 with TRBJ2-1; 7 nucleotides agree with TRBD1. This specimen consisted of PBMCs, obtained from a glioma patient whose treatment included an IDH1 peptide vaccine. The sequence derives from a man younger than 35 with glioma. The CDR3 is CASSLAGGGGDEQFF. CDR3 DNA sequence: TGTGCCAGCAGCTTAGCAGGGGGCGGAGGCGATGAGCAGTTCTTC.